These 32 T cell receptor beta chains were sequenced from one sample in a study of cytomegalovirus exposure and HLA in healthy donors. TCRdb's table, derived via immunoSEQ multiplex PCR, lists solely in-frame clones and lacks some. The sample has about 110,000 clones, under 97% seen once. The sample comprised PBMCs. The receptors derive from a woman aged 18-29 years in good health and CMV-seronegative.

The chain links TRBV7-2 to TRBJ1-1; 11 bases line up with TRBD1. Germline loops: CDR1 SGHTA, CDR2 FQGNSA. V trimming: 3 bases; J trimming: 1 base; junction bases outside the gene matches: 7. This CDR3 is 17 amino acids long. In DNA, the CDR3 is TGTGCCAGCAGCTTGAGGACAGGGGGCTTTTCGAACACTGAAGCTTTCTTT. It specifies CASSLRTGGFSNTEAFF.

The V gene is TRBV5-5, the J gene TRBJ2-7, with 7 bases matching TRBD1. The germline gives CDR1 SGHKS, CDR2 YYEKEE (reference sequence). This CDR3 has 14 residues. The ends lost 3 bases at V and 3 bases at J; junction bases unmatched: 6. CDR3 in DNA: TGTGCCAGCAGCTGGAGACAGGGTTTCTACGAGCAGTACTTC. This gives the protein CASSWRQGFYEQYF.

CDR3 residues: CASSKRTAATNEKLFF. The CDR3 nucleotides are TGTGCCAGTAGTAAAAGGACAGCTGCAACTAATGAAAAACTGTTTTTT. The chain links TRBV19 to TRBJ1-4; D may be TRBD1 (6 bases). Germline CDR1 LNHDA, CDR2 SQIVND (reference sequence). Trimming left V 4 bases short and J 0 bases short, with 12 bases between. This CDR3 is 16 amino acids long.

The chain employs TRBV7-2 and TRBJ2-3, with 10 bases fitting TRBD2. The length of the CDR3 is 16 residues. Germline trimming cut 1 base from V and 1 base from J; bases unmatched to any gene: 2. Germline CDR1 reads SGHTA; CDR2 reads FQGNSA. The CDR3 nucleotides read TGTGCCAGCAGCTTAGTGCTAGCGGGGGGCACAGATACGCAGTATTTT. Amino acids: CASSLVLAGGTDTQYF.

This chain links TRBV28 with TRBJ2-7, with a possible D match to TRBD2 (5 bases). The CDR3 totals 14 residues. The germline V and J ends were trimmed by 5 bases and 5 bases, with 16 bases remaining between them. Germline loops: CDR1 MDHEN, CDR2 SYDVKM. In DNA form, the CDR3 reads TGTGCCAGCAGTACACCGGGAACTAGGGACGAGCAGTACTTC. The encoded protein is CASSTPGTRDEQYF.

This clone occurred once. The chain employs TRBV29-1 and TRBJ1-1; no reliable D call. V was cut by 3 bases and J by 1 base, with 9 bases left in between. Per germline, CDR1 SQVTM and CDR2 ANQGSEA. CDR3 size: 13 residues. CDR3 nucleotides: TGCAGCGTTGACGAGGGAAGGAACACTGAAGCTTTCTTT. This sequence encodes CSVDEGRNTEAFF.

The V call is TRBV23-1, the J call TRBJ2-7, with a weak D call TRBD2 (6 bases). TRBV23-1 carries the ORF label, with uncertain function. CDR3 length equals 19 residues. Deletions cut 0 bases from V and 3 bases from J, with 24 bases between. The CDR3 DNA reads TGCGCCAGCAGTCAATCGGGATCGGGACTCCTCCCGGGTAACTACGAGCAGTACTTC. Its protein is CASSQSGSGLLPGNYEQYF.

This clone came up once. CDR3 sequence (DNA): TGCGCCAGCAGCCAAGATGATCCCCCCCTTGCTGACAGTGAAAATGAAAAACTGTTTTTT. Its protein product is CASSQDDPPLADSENEKLFF. J is TRBJ1-4 and V is TRBV4-3; tentatively, D is TRBD1 (5 bases). CDR1 is LGHNA, CDR2 YSLEER, per germline. Trimming stripped 0 bases from V and 5 bases from J, with 25 bases between. This CDR3 is 20 amino acids long.

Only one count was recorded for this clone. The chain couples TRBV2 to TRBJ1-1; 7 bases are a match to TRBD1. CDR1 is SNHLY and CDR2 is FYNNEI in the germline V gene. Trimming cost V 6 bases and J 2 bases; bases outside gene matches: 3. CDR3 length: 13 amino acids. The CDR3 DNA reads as TGTGCCAGCAGAGGGACAGCAAACACTGAAGCTTTCTTT. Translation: CASRGTANTEAFF.

CDR3 residues: CASSSTLVTGGLGTEAFF. Written as DNA, the CDR3 is TGTGCCAGCAGTTCCACCCTGGTGACAGGGGGCCTGGGGACTGAAGCTTTCTTT. The chain couples TRBV28 to TRBJ1-1, with 10 bases that match TRBD1. CDR1 and CDR2 from the germline V gene are MDHEN and SYDVKM. The CDR3 covers 18 residues. Germline trimming cut 4 bases from V and 5 bases from J; bases unmatched to any gene: 16.

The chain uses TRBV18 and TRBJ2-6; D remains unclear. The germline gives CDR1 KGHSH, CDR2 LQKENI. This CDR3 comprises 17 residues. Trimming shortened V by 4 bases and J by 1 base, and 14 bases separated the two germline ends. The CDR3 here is CASSRLPEQSGANVLTF. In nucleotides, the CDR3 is TGTGCCAGCTCACGACTCCCAGAGCAGTCTGGGGCCAACGTCCTGACTTTC. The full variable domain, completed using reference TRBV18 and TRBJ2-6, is NAGVMQNPRHLVRRRGQEARLRCSPMKGHSHVYWYRQLPEEGLKFMVYLQKENIIDESGMPKERFSAEFPKEGPSILRIQQVVRGDSAAYFCASSRLPEQSGANVLTFGAGSRLTVL.

This CDR3 reads CASSLGLLRDIQETQYF. As DNA, the CDR3 is TGTGCCAGCAGCTTGGGTTTGCTACGGGACATCCAAGAGACCCAGTACTTC. V gene TRBV5-8 combines with J gene TRBJ2-5, with D tentatively TRBD1 (6 bases). This CDR3 is 17 amino acids long. Germline lookup yields CDR1 SGHTS and CDR2 YDEGEE. V was pared by 0 bases and J by 1 base, with 16 bases between.

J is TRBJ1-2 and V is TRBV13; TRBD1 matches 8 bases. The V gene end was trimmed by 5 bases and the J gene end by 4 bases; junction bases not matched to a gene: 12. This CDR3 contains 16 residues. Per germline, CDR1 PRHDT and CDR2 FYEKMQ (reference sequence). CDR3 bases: TGTGCCAGCAGCAGAGGGACAGGACCTTTGGGCTATGGCTACACCTTC. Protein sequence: CASSRGTGPLGYGYTF.

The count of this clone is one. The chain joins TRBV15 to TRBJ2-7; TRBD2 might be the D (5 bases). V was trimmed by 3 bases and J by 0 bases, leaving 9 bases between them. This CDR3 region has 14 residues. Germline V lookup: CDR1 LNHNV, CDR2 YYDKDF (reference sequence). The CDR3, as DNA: TGTGCCACCAGCAGGCGGGCGGGCTCCTACGAGCAGTACTTC. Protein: CATSRRAGSYEQYF.

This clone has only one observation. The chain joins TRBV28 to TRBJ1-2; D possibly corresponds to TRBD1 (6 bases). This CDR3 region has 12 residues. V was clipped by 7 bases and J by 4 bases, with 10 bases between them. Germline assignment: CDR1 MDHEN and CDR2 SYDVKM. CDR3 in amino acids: CASNDRTYGYTF. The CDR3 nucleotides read TGTGCCAGCAACGACAGGACCTATGGCTACACCTTC.

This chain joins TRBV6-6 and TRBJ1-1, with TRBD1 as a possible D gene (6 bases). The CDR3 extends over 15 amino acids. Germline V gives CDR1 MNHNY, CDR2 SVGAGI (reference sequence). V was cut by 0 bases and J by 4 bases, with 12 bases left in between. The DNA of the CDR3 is TGTGCCAGCAGTTACTCGGAAACAGGGATCACTGAAGCTTTCTTT. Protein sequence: CASSYSETGITEAFF.

Here the CDR3 reads CASSFDGLSVEQYF. DNA of the CDR3: TGTGCCAGCAGCTTCGACGGTCTCAGCGTCGAGCAGTACTTC. The chain has TRBV7-9 and TRBJ2-7, with D unresolved. The V end was cut by 3 bases, the J end by 6 bases, with 15 bases between. Germline V CDR1 and CDR2: SEHNR, FQNEAQ (reference sequence). CDR3 length: 14 residues. Together with reference TRBV7-9 and TRBJ2-7, the CDR3 gives the full variable domain: DTGVSQNPRHKITKRGQNVTFRCDPISEHNRLYWYRQTLGQGPEFLTYFQNEAQLEKSRLLSDRFSAERPKGSFSTLEIQRTEQGDSAMYLCASSFDGLSVEQYFGPGTRLTVT.

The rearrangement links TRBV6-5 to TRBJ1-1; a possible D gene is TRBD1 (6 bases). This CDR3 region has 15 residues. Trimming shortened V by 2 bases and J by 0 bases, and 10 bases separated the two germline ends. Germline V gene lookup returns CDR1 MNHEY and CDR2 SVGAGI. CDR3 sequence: CASSYTRTVNTEAFF. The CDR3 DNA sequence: TGTGCCAGCAGTTACACACGGACAGTGAACACTGAAGCTTTCTTT.

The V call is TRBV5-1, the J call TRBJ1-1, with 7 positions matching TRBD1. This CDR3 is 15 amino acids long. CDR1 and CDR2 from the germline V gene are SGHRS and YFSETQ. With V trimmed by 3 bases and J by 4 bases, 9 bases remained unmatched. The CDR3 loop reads CASSSQGSVTTEAFF. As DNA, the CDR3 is TGCGCCAGCAGCTCACAGGGGAGTGTGACCACTGAAGCTTTCTTT. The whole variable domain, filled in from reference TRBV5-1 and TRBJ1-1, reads KAGVTQTPRYLIKTRGQQVTLSCSPISGHRSVSWYQQTPGQGLQFLFEYFSETQRNKGNFPGRFSGRQFSNSRSEMNVSTLELGDSALYLCASSSQGSVTTEAFFGQGTRLTVV.

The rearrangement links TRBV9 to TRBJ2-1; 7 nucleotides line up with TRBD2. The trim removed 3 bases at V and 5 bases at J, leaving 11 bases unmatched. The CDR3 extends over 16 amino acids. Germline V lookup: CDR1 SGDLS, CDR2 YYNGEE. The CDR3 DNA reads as TGTGCCAGCAGCGCCTCCGGGAGGAGTAACCACAATGAGCAGTTCTTC. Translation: CASSASGRSNHNEQFF. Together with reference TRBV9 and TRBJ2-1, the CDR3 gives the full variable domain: DSGVTQTPKHLITATGQRVTLRCSPRSGDLSVYWYQQSLDQGLQFLIQYYNGEERAKGNILERFSAQQFPDLHSELNLSSLELGDSALYFCASSASGRSNHNEQFFGPGTRLTVL.

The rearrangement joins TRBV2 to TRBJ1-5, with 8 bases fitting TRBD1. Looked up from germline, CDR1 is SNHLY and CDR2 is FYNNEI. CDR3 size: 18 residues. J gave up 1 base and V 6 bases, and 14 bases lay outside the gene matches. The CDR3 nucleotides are TGTGCCAGCAGCAAGCATGGGACAGGTTCAGAAAGCAATCAGCCCCAGCATTTT. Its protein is CASSKHGTGSESNQPQHF.

In DNA, the CDR3 is TGTGCCAGCAGTGAAGTCCGGGACTCCCTATACAATGAGCAGTTCTTC. Its translation is CASSEVRDSLYNEQFF. V and J are TRBV6-1 and TRBJ2-1; tentatively, D is TRBD2 (6 bases). V lost 1 base and J 4 bases, leaving 14 bases between the germline ends. Germline lookup yields CDR1 MNHNS and CDR2 SASEGT. The CDR3 has 16 residues.

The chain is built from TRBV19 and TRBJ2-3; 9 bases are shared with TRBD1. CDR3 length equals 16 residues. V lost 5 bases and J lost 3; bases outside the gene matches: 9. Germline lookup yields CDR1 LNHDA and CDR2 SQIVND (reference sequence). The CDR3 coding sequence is TGTGCCAGTAGTCCACGGGACAGGGCACAGACAGATACGCAGTATTTT. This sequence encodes CASSPRDRAQTDTQYF.

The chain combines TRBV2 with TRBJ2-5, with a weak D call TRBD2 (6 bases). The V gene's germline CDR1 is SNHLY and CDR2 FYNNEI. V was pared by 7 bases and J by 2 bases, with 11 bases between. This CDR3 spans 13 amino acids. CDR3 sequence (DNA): TGTGCCAGCACTAGGGACTTTCAAGAGACCCAGTACTTC. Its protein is CASTRDFQETQYF. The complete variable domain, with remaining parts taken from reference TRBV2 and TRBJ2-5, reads EPEVTQTPSHQVTQMGQEVILRCVPISNHLYFYWYRQILGQKVEFLVSFYNNEISEKSEIFDDQFSVERPDGSNFTLKIRSTKLEDSAMYFCASTRDFQETQYFGPGTRLLVL.

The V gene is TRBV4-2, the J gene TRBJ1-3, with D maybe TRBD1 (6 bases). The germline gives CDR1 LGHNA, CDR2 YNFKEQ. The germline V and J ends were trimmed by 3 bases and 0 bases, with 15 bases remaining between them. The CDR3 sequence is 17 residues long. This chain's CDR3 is CASSQPAGVGSGNTIYF. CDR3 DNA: TGTGCCAGCAGCCAGCCAGCAGGGGTCGGCTCTGGAAACACCATATATTTT.

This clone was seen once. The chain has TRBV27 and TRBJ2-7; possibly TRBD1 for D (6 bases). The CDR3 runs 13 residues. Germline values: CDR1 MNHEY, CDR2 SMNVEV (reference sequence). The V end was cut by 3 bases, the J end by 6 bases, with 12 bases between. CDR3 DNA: TGTGCCAGCAGTTTGCAGACAGGCCGCGAGCAGTACTTC. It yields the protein CASSLQTGREQYF.

In nucleotides, the CDR3 is TGTGCCAGCGGCGGGTGGGCCACAGATACGCAGTATTTT. The encoded protein is CASGGWATDTQYF. V gene TRBV6-1 combines with J gene TRBJ2-3; D may be TRBD2 (5 bases). The CDR3 is 13 amino acids. The germline V gene encodes CDR1 MNHNS and CDR2 SASEGT. Trimming removed 8 bases from V and 2 bases from J, with 11 bases in between.

Here the CDR3 DNA reads TGTGCCAGTAACGAGCGGGGGGGCCCAGATACGCAGTATTTT. Encoded protein: CASNERGGPDTQYF. J is TRBJ2-3 and V is TRBV19, with TRBD2 identical over 10 bases. The germline V gene has CDR1 LNHDA and CDR2 SQIVND (reference sequence). The CDR3 has 14 residues. After removal of 7 bases from V and 4 bases from J, the junction contained 5 bases not matched to a gene.

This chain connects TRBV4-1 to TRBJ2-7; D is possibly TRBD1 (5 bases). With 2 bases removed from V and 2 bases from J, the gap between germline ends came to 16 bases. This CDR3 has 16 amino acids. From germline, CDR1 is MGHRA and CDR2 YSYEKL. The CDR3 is CASSQRVAGSAYEQYF. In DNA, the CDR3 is TGCGCCAGCAGCCAAAGGGTGGCAGGGTCGGCCTACGAGCAGTACTTC.

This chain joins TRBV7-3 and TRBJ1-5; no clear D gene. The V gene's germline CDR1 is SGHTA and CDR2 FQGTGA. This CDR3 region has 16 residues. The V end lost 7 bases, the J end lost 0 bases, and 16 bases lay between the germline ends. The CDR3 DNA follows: TGTGCCAGCATTCTAATCCCCGGTGATAGCAATCAGCCCCAGCATTTT. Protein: CASILIPGDSNQPQHF.

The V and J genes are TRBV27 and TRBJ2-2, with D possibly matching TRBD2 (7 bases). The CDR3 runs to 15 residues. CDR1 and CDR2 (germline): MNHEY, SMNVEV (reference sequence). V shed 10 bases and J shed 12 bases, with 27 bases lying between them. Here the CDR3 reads CATKRSGEGGYQLFF. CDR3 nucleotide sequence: TGTGCCACAAAACGGAGTGGTGAGGGGGGGTACCAGCTGTTTTTT.

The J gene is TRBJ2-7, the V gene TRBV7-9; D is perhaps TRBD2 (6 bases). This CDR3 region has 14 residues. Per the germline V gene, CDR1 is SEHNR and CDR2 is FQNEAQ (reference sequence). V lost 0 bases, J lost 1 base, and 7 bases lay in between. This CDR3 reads CASSLAGGSYEQYF. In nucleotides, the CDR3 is TGTGCCAGCAGCTTAGCGGGGGGTTCCTACGAGCAGTACTTC.